These 21 T cell receptor beta chains originate from one sample sequenced in a study of T cell clonotyping in hematopoietic cell transplantation. Sequenced by immunoSEQ multiplex PCR; TCRdb stores in-frame clones only, minus some. The profile shows about 16,000 clones, 70% to 90% of them singletons. The sequencing sample was made of peripheral blood mononuclear cells. The origin of the receptors is a woman in her thirties or forties in good health. Some clones in this sample may be carry-over from other donors' samples.

This chain's CDR3 is CASTVAYGYTF. The DNA for the CDR3 is TGTGCCTCGACGGTGGCCTATGGCTACACCTTC. J is TRBJ1-2 and V is TRBV30; D call uncertain. V shed 7 bases and J shed 4 bases, with 10 bases lying between them. The CDR3 length is 11 residues. Per germline, CDR1 GTSNPN and CDR2 SVGIG (reference sequence).

The CDR3 coding sequence is TGTGCCCGGTCCCAGAGCTCCTACGAGCAGTACTTC. Its protein is CARSQSSYEQYF. This rearrangement joins TRBV6-4 to TRBJ2-7, with no clear D. There are 12 residues in the CDR3. The V and J ends lost 11 bases and 0 bases respectively, with 11 bases between them. The germline gives CDR1 MRHNA, CDR2 SNTAGT.

The chain joins TRBV7-9 to TRBJ2-3, with 8 bases that match TRBD1. The CDR3 covers 17 residues. V dropped 3 bases and J dropped 0; count of bases not matched to a gene: 8. The germline gives CDR1 SEHNR, CDR2 FQNEAQ (reference sequence). The CDR3 protein is CASSLGQVRQSTDTQYF. DNA of the CDR3: TGTGCCAGCAGCTTGGGACAGGTCCGGCAGAGCACAGATACGCAGTATTTT.

The chain uses TRBV11-3 and TRBJ2-5; D is ambiguous. The V end lost 4 bases, the J end lost 2 bases, and 14 bases lay between the germline ends. CDR1 SGHNT and CDR2 YENEEA come from the germline V gene. The CDR3 covers 15 residues. The CDR3 reads CASSSSWAEQETQYF. The CDR3 coding sequence is TGTGCCAGCAGCTCATCTTGGGCCGAGCAAGAGACCCAGTACTTC.

V gene TRBV6-1 combines with J gene TRBJ1-5; D uncertain. The CDR3 has 15 residues. The germline V gene has CDR1 MNHNS and CDR2 SASEGT. Trimming cost V 7 bases and J 2 bases, with 15 bases left between them. The CDR3 nucleotides read TGTGCCAGCATTTCAAGAGACCTGGGCAATCAGCCCCAGCATTTT. It codes for CASISRDLGNQPQHF.

The rearrangement joins TRBV11-3 to TRBJ1-1, with D possibly TRBD1 on 6 matching bases. Germline CDR1 and CDR2: SGHNT and YENEEA. This CDR3 comprises 14 residues. V was clipped by 5 bases and J by 0 bases, with 10 bases between them. The CDR3 bases are TGTGCCAGCAGCCTTCGGACAGTGAACACTGAAGCTTTCTTT. Its protein product is CASSLRTVNTEAFF.

V and J are TRBV6-5 and TRBJ2-1; TRBD1 is a possible D gene (6 bases). The ends were cut back, 6 bases at V and 4 bases at J, with 10 bases in the middle. The CDR3 length is 13 residues. CDR1 is MNHEY and CDR2 is SVGAGI in the germline V gene. CDR3 region: CASRQGIYNEQFF. The CDR3 DNA follows: TGTGCCAGCAGGCAGGGGATATACAATGAGCAGTTCTTC.

This clone was observed once. V and J are TRBV28 and TRBJ1-5, with TRBD1 matching over 7 bases. The CDR3 has 14 amino acids. Looked up from germline, CDR1 is MDHEN and CDR2 is SYDVKM. The V and J ends lost 4 bases and 7 bases, in that order; junction bases with no gene match: 7. DNA of the CDR3: TGTGCCAGCAGTTCTAACAGGGGCCGCCAGCCCCAGCATTTT. It codes for CASSSNRGRQPQHF. The full variable domain, with the rest looked up from reference TRBV28 and TRBJ1-5, is DVKVTQSSRYLVKRTGEKVFLECVQDMDHENMFWYRQDPGLGLRLIYFSYDVKMKEKGDIPEGYSVSREKKERFSLILESASTNQTSMYLCASSSNRGRQPQHFGDGTRLSIL.

CDR3 residues: CASSQDTASGIAEQYF. CDR3 bases: TGCGCCAGCAGCCAAGATACCGCTAGCGGGATCGCCGAGCAGTACTTC. The J gene is TRBJ2-7, the V gene TRBV4-3; TRBD2 aligns across 9 bases. This CDR3 is built from 16 residues. V lost 0 bases, J lost 6 bases, and 9 bases stayed unmatched. The germline gives CDR1 LGHNA, CDR2 YSLEER.

The chain combines TRBV5-1 with TRBJ2-6; D call uncertain. V was shortened by 0 bases and J by 0 bases, with 4 bases between the two germline ends. This CDR3 is built from 15 residues. In germline, CDR1 is SGHRS, CDR2 YFSETQ. The DNA for the CDR3 is TGCGCCAGCAGCTTGGGGGGCTCTGGGGCCAACGTCCTGACTTTC. Protein sequence: CASSLGGSGANVLTF. Complete variable domain (other parts from reference TRBV5-1 and TRBJ2-6): KAGVTQTPRYLIKTRGQQVTLSCSPISGHRSVSWYQQTPGQGLQFLFEYFSETQRNKGNFPGRFSGRQFSNSRSEMNVSTLELGDSALYLCASSLGGSGANVLTFGAGSRLTVL.

J is TRBJ2-1 and V is TRBV6-4, with 10 nucleotides matching TRBD2. The V segment lost 5 bases and the J segment 5 bases; nucleotides outside the gene matches: 3. The CDR3 length is 14 residues. CDR1 and CDR2 (germline): MRHNA, SNTAGT. CDR3 protein: CASSLLAGNNEQFF. CDR3 nucleotide sequence: TGTGCCAGCAGTCTACTAGCGGGGAACAATGAGCAGTTCTTC.

As concerns this clone: Its ends do not fully match the called genes, so a read error is possible. The chain couples TRBV5-1 to TRBJ2-5, with D perhaps matching TRBD2 (5 bases). This CDR3 has 14 amino acids. CDR1 and CDR2 (germline): SGHRS, YFSETQ. CDR3 sequence: CASSTGLDQETQYF. CDR3 DNA: TGCGCCAGCAGCACCGGACTCGACCAGGAGACCCAGTACTTC.

The chain has TRBV5-6 and TRBJ2-7; 10 bases agree with TRBD1. CDR3 length: 15 residues. J gave up 2 bases and V 3 bases, and 5 bases lay outside the gene matches. Per the germline V gene, CDR1 is SGHDT and CDR2 is YYEEEE. CDR3 in amino acids: CASSSGTGDPYEQYF. Written as DNA, the CDR3 is TGTGCCAGCAGCTCCGGGACAGGGGATCCCTACGAGCAGTACTTC.

The chain couples TRBV25-1 to TRBJ2-3, with D maybe TRBD2 (5 bases). The V gene lost 4 bases and the J gene lost 7 bases, with 18 bases spanning the gap. The CDR3 extends over 15 amino acids. CDR1 is MGHDK, CDR2 SYGVNS, per germline. CDR3 in amino acids: CASSVQEASVNTQYF. CDR3 DNA: TGTGCCAGCAGTGTGCAGGAGGCAAGTGTAAATACGCAGTATTTT.

The chain recombines TRBV11-1 with TRBJ2-1; D is perhaps TRBD1 or TRBD2 (5 bases each). V was pared by 5 bases and J by 1 base, with 18 bases between. The germline CDR1 and CDR2 sequences are SGHAT and FQDESV (reference sequence). The CDR3 runs 17 residues. This chain's CDR3 is CASSEMLGGGSYNEQFF. The CDR3 region has the DNA TGTGCCAGCAGCGAAATGTTAGGTGGGGGTTCCTACAATGAGCAGTTCTTC.

This clone appeared a single time. This sequence joins TRBV7-2 and TRBJ2-3, with no clear D. Germline V gene lookup returns CDR1 SGHTA and CDR2 FQGNSA. V was clipped by 5 bases and J by 0 bases, with 6 bases between them. CDR3 length: 13 amino acids. CDR3 sequence: CASSTTSTDTQYF. CDR3 DNA: TGTGCCAGCAGCACGACTAGCACAGATACGCAGTATTTT.

The chain is built from TRBV9 and TRBJ2-7, with D tentatively TRBD2 (7 bases). This CDR3 is 13 amino acids long. The ends were cut back, 7 bases at V and 1 base at J, with 12 bases in the middle. Germline V gives CDR1 SGDLS, CDR2 YYNGEE. Here the CDR3 reads CASGGGPSYEQYF. For the CDR3, the DNA is TGTGCCAGCGGGGGGGGCCCTTCCTACGAGCAGTACTTC.

The chain links TRBV15 to TRBJ1-2; D remains ambiguous. Germline lookup yields CDR1 LNHNV and CDR2 YYDKDF (reference sequence). The CDR3 has 15 amino acids. Trimming removed 1 base at V and 4 bases at J, with 13 bases between. The CDR3 DNA is TGTGCCACCAGCAGAGCAGTAGAGGGCAGCTATGGCTACACCTTC. This translates into CATSRAVEGSYGYTF.

For this clone: A read error may produce the germline difference seen at one junction end. This chain links TRBV10-3 with TRBJ1-1; D possibly corresponds to TRBD1 (5 bases). Germline-derived CDR1 and CDR2 are ENHRY and SYGVKD. The CDR3 consists of 15 residues. The CDR3, as DNA: TGTGCTATCAGTGAGAGTAGGGGCGCAAACACTGAAGCTTTCTTT. This translates into CAISESRGANTEAFF.

This chain links TRBV5-4 with TRBJ1-1, with 7 bases identical to TRBD1. Germline CDR1 SGHNT, CDR2 YYREEE (reference sequence). J lost 6 bases, V lost 1 base, and 15 bases had no gene match. The CDR3 is 17 amino acids. This chain's CDR3 is CASSLFSLTGSNAEAFF. The CDR3 nucleotides are TGTGCCAGCAGCTTGTTTTCCTTGACAGGGTCCAATGCTGAAGCTTTCTTT.

This chain links TRBV5-6 with TRBJ2-4; 7 bases are a match to TRBD2. Germline CDR1 and CDR2: SGHDT and YYEEEE. The CDR3 runs to 14 residues. V lost 2 bases and J lost 4; bases outside the gene matches: 3. The CDR3 loop is CASSFRTRKNIQYF. In DNA form, the CDR3 reads TGTGCCAGCAGCTTCAGGACTAGAAAAAACATTCAGTACTTC.